These 21 T cell receptor beta chains were all obtained from the same sample, sequenced in a study of CD8 T cells in Susac syndrome. The RNA input was about 0.5 to 1 ug, and it was reverse transcribed with random hexamers. TCRdb reprocessed the immunoSEQ multiplex PCR reads via MiXCR and lists one record per CDR3 protein. The table lists about 200,000 distinct CDR3 sequences, roughly 95% of them singletons. The sequencing input was CD4+ T cells from PBMCs. The receptors here all came from a human donor with multiple sclerosis.

This chain uses TRBV30 with TRBJ1-5; 8 bases are shared with TRBD1. CDR3 length: 14 amino acids. With V trimmed by 3 bases and J by 9 bases, 10 bases remained unmatched. Germline assignment: CDR1 GTSNPN and CDR2 SVGIG (reference sequence). This CDR3 reads CAWSFTTGGRPQHF. In DNA, the CDR3 is TGTGCCTGGAGCTTTACCACAGGGGGACGGCCCCAGCATTTT.

The chain uses TRBV6-6 and TRBJ1-2; D is perhaps TRBD1 (5 bases). Germline loops: CDR1 MNHNY, CDR2 SVGAGI (reference sequence). This CDR3 has 14 amino acids. V lost 3 bases to trimming and J lost 5 bases, with 13 bases between them. This CDR3 reads CASSYSGGGYGYTF. CDR3 coding DNA: TGTGCCAGCAGTTATTCAGGCGGGGGTTATGGCTACACCTTC.

The chain combines TRBV14 with TRBJ2-7; D remains ambiguous. Germline assignment: CDR1 SGHDN and CDR2 FVKESK. This CDR3 is built from 11 residues. V dropped 2 bases and J dropped 3 bases, with 2 bases sitting between them. CDR3 in amino acids: CASSQFYEQYF. The CDR3 coding sequence is TGTGCCAGCAGCCAATTCTACGAGCAGTACTTC. The whole variable domain, filled in from reference TRBV14 and TRBJ2-7, reads EAGVTQFPSHSVIEKGQTVTLRCDPISGHDNLYWYRRVMGKEIKFLLHFVKESKQDESGMPNNRFLAERTGGTYSTLKVQPAELEDSGVYFCASSQFYEQYFGPGTRLTVT.

The chain combines TRBV5-4 with TRBJ1-5; D perhaps matches TRBD1 (6 bases). This CDR3 region has 14 residues. Trimming cost V 0 bases and J 6 bases, with 10 bases left between them. CDR1 and CDR2 (germline): SGHNT, YYREEE (reference sequence). DNA of the CDR3: TGTGCCAGCAGCTTGGATCAAGGGGGTCAGCCCCAGCATTTT. Protein sequence: CASSLDQGGQPQHF.

This chain joins TRBV12-3 or TRBV12-4 and TRBJ1-2; D uncertain. This CDR3 comprises 14 residues. V was shortened by 2 bases and J by 8 bases, with 15 bases between the two germline ends. CDR3 amino acids: CASSLRAGPDGYTF. The CDR3 nucleotides are TGTGCCAGCAGTTTACGTGCGGGTCCGGACGGCTACACCTTC.

The chain has TRBV6-6 and TRBJ1-2; unclear D gene. The length of the CDR3 is 12 residues. The germline V gene encodes CDR1 MNHNY and CDR2 SVGAGI (reference sequence). V lost 6 bases and J 3 bases, leaving 8 bases between the germline ends. CDR3 coding DNA: TGTGCCAGCAGAAAGGGAGACTATGGCTACACCTTC. Its translation: CASRKGDYGYTF.

The CDR3 loop is CSVLDRKTQRGGYTF. The CDR3 DNA reads TGCAGCGTTTTGGACAGGAAAACTCAGAGGGGTGGCTACACCTTC. V is TRBV29-1 and J is TRBJ1-2; 7 bases are a match to TRBD1. Trimming at V came to 5 bases and at J to 7 bases, leaving 16 bases not matched to a gene. The germline CDR1 and CDR2 sequences are SQVTM and ANQGSEA. The CDR3 has 15 residues.

This clonotype is a singleton in its sample. The chain couples TRBV6-5 to TRBJ1-1; 7 positions agree with TRBD1. Per the germline V gene, CDR1 is MNHEY and CDR2 is SVGAGI. The CDR3 extends over 13 amino acids. The trim removed 7 bases at V and 1 base at J, leaving 3 bases unmatched. The chain's CDR3 is CASTGTANTEAFF. The CDR3 DNA follows: TGTGCCAGCACCGGGACAGCGAACACTGAAGCTTTCTTT.

The chain uses TRBV3-1 and TRBJ1-2; D remains ambiguous. This CDR3 is built from 12 residues. CDR1 is LGHDT and CDR2 is YNNKEL in the germline V gene (reference sequence). Trimming left V 6 bases short and J 5 bases short, with 10 bases between. In DNA form, the CDR3 reads TGTGCCAGCAGTCTTCGGCATTATGGCTACACCTTC. Its translation: CASSLRHYGYTF.

With respect to this clonotype: The junction shows a germline mismatch at one end, possibly a read error. The chain couples TRBV5-1 to TRBJ2-6; D unresolved. The CDR3 runs to 16 residues. Germline CDR1 and CDR2: SGHRS and YFSETQ. CDR3 sequence (DNA): TGCGCCAGCAGCTTGGAACAGCCTTCTGAGGCCAACGTCCTGACTTTC. It specifies CASSLEQPSEANVLTF.

V usage is TRBV6-5 and J usage is TRBJ1-5; maybe TRBD1 (5 bases). The CDR3 loop spans 13 amino acids. Germline assignment: CDR1 MNHEY and CDR2 SVGAGI. The V end was cut by 2 bases, the J end by 7 bases, with 9 bases between. The CDR3: CASSYRGIQPQHF. As DNA, the CDR3 is TGTGCCAGCAGTTACAGGGGAATACAGCCCCAGCATTTT.

The chain uses TRBV5-1 and TRBJ1-6; TRBD1 matches at 7 bases. Germline-derived CDR1 and CDR2 are SGHRS and YFSETQ. The CDR3 extends over 17 amino acids. The V gene end was trimmed by 0 bases and the J gene end by 2 bases; junction bases not matched to a gene: 5. For the CDR3, the DNA is TGCGCCAGCAGCTTGGAGACAGGGTCGGCCTATAATTCACCCCTCCACTTT. Translating it yields CASSLETGSAYNSPLHF.

This clonotype was recorded once. J is TRBJ2-1 and V is TRBV20-1; a weak D match, TRBD2 (5 bases). The CDR3 runs to 13 residues. V lost 3 bases and J lost 3, with 9 bases in between. The germline gives CDR1 DFQATT, CDR2 SNEGSKA (reference sequence). In DNA form, the CDR3 reads TGCAGTGCTAGGGAGGTTGGCTACAATGAGCAGTTCTTC. Translating gives CSAREVGYNEQFF.

The rearrangement links TRBV20-1 to TRBJ2-7, with 10 bases that match TRBD2. Germline-derived CDR1 and CDR2 are DFQATT and SNEGSKA (reference sequence). The CDR3 totals 16 residues. Trimming at V came to 3 bases and at J to 5 bases, leaving 13 bases not matched to a gene. As DNA, the CDR3 is TGCAGTGCTAGTCACGTAACTAGCGGGATTTTCGACGAGCAGTACTTC. Translation gives CSASHVTSGIFDEQYF.

The rearrangement uses TRBV3-1 and TRBJ2-5; no reliable D call. Germline assignment: CDR1 LGHDT and CDR2 YNNKEL (reference sequence). Trimming left V 6 bases short and J 5 bases short, with 10 bases between. The CDR3 loop spans 12 amino acids. Here the CDR3 DNA reads TGTGCCAGCAGGTCAGGTTCGGAGACCCAGTACTTC. Translating gives CASRSGSETQYF.

This sequence joins TRBV5-1 and TRBJ2-1, with TRBD2 identical over 10 bases. The CDR3 extends over 15 amino acids. Germline lookup yields CDR1 SGHRS and CDR2 YFSETQ. The junction had 4 bases not matched to a gene; V was cut back by 4 bases and J by 3 bases. This CDR3 reads CASSGTSGDYNEQFF. CDR3 DNA sequence: TGCGCCAGCAGCGGAACTAGCGGGGACTACAATGAGCAGTTCTTC.

The chain employs TRBV9 and TRBJ1-2; D possibly corresponds to TRBD1 (6 bases). Germline values: CDR1 SGDLS, CDR2 YYNGEE. There are 12 residues in the CDR3. The V end was cut by 8 bases, the J end by 4 bases, with 12 bases between. CDR3: CASRGHPYGYTF. DNA for the CDR3: TGTGCCAGTCGGGGACACCCCTATGGCTACACCTTC.

In DNA form, the CDR3 reads TGCAGCGTTGGAGACACTAGACCCGGGGAGCTGTTTTTT. Protein sequence: CSVGDTRPGELFF. The J gene is TRBJ2-2, the V gene TRBV29-1; D might be TRBD2 (5 bases). Germline V gene sequence: CDR1 SQVTM, CDR2 ANQGSEA. This CDR3 is 13 amino acids long. Trimming stripped 4 bases from V and 6 bases from J, with 12 bases between.

The chain uses TRBV10-2 and TRBJ1-1; D unclear. V lost 8 bases and J 10 bases, leaving 11 bases between the germline ends. CDR3 length: 10 amino acids. Germline assignment: CDR1 WSHSY and CDR2 SAAADI. The CDR3 is CASRGHLAFF. Here the CDR3 DNA reads TGCGCCAGCCGAGGCCATTTAGCTTTCTTT.

The CDR3 coding sequence is TGTGCCACCGGGGCAAGCTCCTACAATGAGCAGTTCTTC. The encoded protein is CATGASSYNEQFF. V usage is TRBV7-2 and J usage is TRBJ2-1; D possibly uses TRBD1 or TRBD2 (5 bases each). CDR3 length: 13 amino acids. Germline V CDR1 and CDR2: SGHTA, FQGNSA. Trimming removed 10 bases from V and 0 bases from J, with 10 bases in between.

This clonotype was seen only once. CDR3 sequence: CASVLTGADTQYF. CDR3 coding DNA: TGTGCTAGTGTCCTGACAGGGGCAGATACGCAGTATTTT. V and J are TRBV12-5 and TRBJ2-3; 8 positions agree with TRBD1. Germline V gives CDR1 LGHNT, CDR2 FRNRAP. The CDR3 runs to 13 residues. J was trimmed by 4 bases and V by 7 bases; bases with no gene match: 4.